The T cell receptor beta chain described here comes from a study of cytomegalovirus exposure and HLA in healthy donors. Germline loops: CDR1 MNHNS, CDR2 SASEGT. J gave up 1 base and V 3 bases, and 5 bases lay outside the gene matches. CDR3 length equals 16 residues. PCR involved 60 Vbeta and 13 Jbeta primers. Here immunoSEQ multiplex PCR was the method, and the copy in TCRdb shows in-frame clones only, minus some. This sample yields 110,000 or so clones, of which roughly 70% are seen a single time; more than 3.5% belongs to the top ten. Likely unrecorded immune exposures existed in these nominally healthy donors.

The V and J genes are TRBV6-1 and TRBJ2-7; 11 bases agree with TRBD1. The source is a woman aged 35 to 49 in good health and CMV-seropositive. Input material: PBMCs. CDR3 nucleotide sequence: TGTGCCAGCAGTGATTACGGGACAGGGGGGTCCTACGAGCAGTACTTC. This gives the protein CASSDYGTGGSYEQYF.